These 5 T cell receptor beta chains share one sample of origin, sequenced in a study of blood T cell repertoires in COVID-19. The table came from immunoSEQ multiplex PCR; TCRdb's copy has only in-frame clones and leaves some out. The table has 180,000 or so clones, less than 85% seen once. The sequenced sample was PBMCs or T cells enriched from blood (not recorded which). The origin of the receptors is a woman in her forties or fifties who had recovered from COVID-19.

The chain uses TRBV11-3 and TRBJ2-6; weak D call: TRBD2 (6 bases). Germline-derived CDR1 and CDR2 are SGHNT and YENEEA. The CDR3 sequence is 13 residues long. V was trimmed by 5 bases and J by 13 bases, leaving 15 bases between them. CDR3 loop: CASSPGGSWVLTF. The CDR3 DNA is TGTGCCAGCAGCCCCGGAGGGTCCTGGGTCCTGACTTTC.

The rearrangement links TRBV9 to TRBJ1-1; D perhaps matches TRBD1 (5 bases). This CDR3 contains 13 residues. Germline-derived CDR1 and CDR2 are SGDLS and YYNGEE. V lost 4 bases and J lost 4, with 11 bases in between. The CDR3 bases are TGTGCCAGCAGCCGTATGGACACCACTGAAGCTTTCTTT. It translates to CASSRMDTTEAFF.

This clone appeared a single time. The J gene is TRBJ1-2, the V gene TRBV2; 7 bases match TRBD1. This CDR3 region has 15 residues. V was clipped by 7 bases and J by 1 base; unmatched bases: 9. Germline V gene lookup returns CDR1 SNHLY and CDR2 FYNNEI. The CDR3 DNA reads as TGTGCCAGCATCCCGGCAGGGGGGTTTAACTATGGCTACACCTTC. As protein: CASIPAGGFNYGYTF.

The chain is built from TRBV28 and TRBJ2-2; 8 bases align to TRBD2. After removal of 6 bases from V and 4 bases from J, the junction contained 10 bases not matched to a gene. CDR3 length: 16 residues. Germline loops: CDR1 MDHEN, CDR2 SYDVKM. The CDR3 is CASSPGGMSGTGELFF. As DNA, the CDR3 is TGTGCCAGCAGCCCGGGGGGGATGAGTGGCACCGGGGAGCTGTTTTTT.

This clone was detected only once. J is TRBJ2-3 and V is TRBV7-8; D unresolved. This CDR3 spans 13 amino acids. CDR1 is SGHVS and CDR2 is FQNEAQ in the germline V gene. V shed 2 bases and J shed 1 base, with 4 bases lying between them. CDR3 in DNA: TGTGCCAGCAGCTTATTCGGCACAGATACGCAGTATTTT. It yields the protein CASSLFGTDTQYF.